This is a list of T cell receptor beta chains from one sample in a study of regulatory T cells in long-lasting Graves disease. One entry per CDR3 protein results from TCRdb running MiXCR on the multiplex PCR reads. Among 250,000 to 300,000 distinct CDR3 sequences listed, around 20% were seen once. The sequenced sample was peripheral blood mononuclear cells (PBMCs), obtained when the disease was refractory, from a patient treated with antithyroid drugs. The receptors stem from a female donor with Graves disease. CDR3s include the opening cysteine and the closing phenylalanine or tryptophan. A D gene is named only where the DNA matches it firmly. Clone size is given for some rows only: seen once, a few or many times, or a class if the clone is expanded.

14	TRBJ2-5	many	TRBV12-3/TRBV12-4	NA	CASSLTQGIETQYF	TGTGCCAGCAGCTTAACGCAGGGGATTGAGACCCAGTACTTC
15	TRBJ1-4	many	TRBV28	TRBD1	CASSNTGTGPEKLFF	TGTGCCAGCAGTAACACCGGGACAGGGCCTGAAAAACTGTTTTTT
10	TRBJ1-1	many	TRBV2	NA	CASRYTEAFF	TGTGCCAGCAGGTACACTGAAGCTTTCTTT
13	TRBJ2-7	few	TRBV25-1	TRBD1	CASSVGQTYEQYF	TGTGCCAGCAGTGTGGGACAGACCTACGAGCAGTACTTC
14	TRBJ2-7	NA	TRBV6-5	NA	CASSYVRGWDEQYF	TGTGCCAGCAGTTACGTCAGGGGATGGGACGAGCAGTACTTC
11	TRBJ2-2	NA	TRBV29-1	NA	CSVVEGVELFF	TGCAGCGTTGTGGAGGGCGTGGAGCTGTTTTTT
18	TRBJ1-4	few	TRBV2	TRBD1	CASSGPGTGDTESEKLFF	TGTGCCAGCAGTGGACCCGGGACAGGGGACACAGAATCTGAAAAACTGTTTTTT
13	TRBJ2-5	many	TRBV24-1	NA	CATSVAGEETQYF	TGTGCCACCAGTGTTGCAGGTGAAGAGACCCAGTACTTC
14	TRBJ2-7	NA	TRBV3-1	TRBD1	CASSQVYRGGEQYF	TGTGCCAGCAGCCAAGTCTACAGGGGTGGCGAGCAGTACTTC
15	TRBJ2-5	many	TRBV7-8	NA	CASSLRDPRGETQYF	TGTGCCAGCAGCTTGCGGGACCCCCGGGGGGAGACCCAGTACTTC
15	TRBJ2-5	NA	TRBV9	TRBD1	CASSPRGQAWETQYF	TGTGCCAGCAGCCCCAGGGGACAGGCGTGGGAGACCCAGTACTTC
16	TRBJ2-5	many	TRBV6-1	TRBD2	CASSRGLAPYQETQYF	TGTGCCAGCAGCCGTGGACTAGCGCCTTACCAAGAGACCCAGTACTTC
15	TRBJ1-1	many	TRBV16	TRBD1	CASSPGGIWYTEAFF	TGTGCCAGCAGCCCAGGGGGGATCTGGTACACTGAAGCTTTCTTT
14	TRBJ1-2	few	TRBV30	TRBD1	CAWSALGQGHGYTF	TGTGCCTGGAGCGCCTTGGGACAGGGTCATGGCTACACCTTC
15	TRBJ1-6	many	TRBV28	NA	CASRPSGGDHSPLHF	TGTGCCAGCAGGCCCTCTGGGGGGGATCATTCACCCCTCCACTTT
15	TRBJ2-1	once	TRBV7-8	NA	CASSLVGGTYNEQFF	TGTGCCAGCAGCTTAGTGGGCGGGACCTACAATGAGCAGTTCTTC
14	TRBJ2-1	NA	TRBV20-1	NA	CSARSGITVNEQFF	TGCAGTGCTAGGTCCGGGATTACGGTCAATGAGCAGTTCTTC
18	TRBJ2-7	many	TRBV5-1	TRBD2	CASSSGNLAGGHPYEQYF	TGCGCCAGCAGCTCGGGGAACCTAGCGGGAGGTCACCCCTACGAGCAGTACTTC
15	TRBJ2-7	many	TRBV7-2	NA	CASSLWSGQSYEQYF	TGTGCCAGCAGCTTATGGAGCGGACAGTCCTACGAGCAGTACTTC
19	TRBJ2-5	many	TRBV7-2	TRBD2	CASSLEAWRESRDGETQYF	TGTGCCAGCAGCTTAGAAGCTTGGCGGGAGTCCCGCGACGGAGAGACCCAGTACTTC
14	TRBJ1-6	NA	TRBV6-1	NA	CASRPGLQNSPLHF	TGTGCCAGCAGACCCGGACTCCAAAATTCACCCCTCCACTTT
13	TRBJ2-1	many	TRBV12-3/TRBV12-4	NA	CASCYRVHNEQFF	TGTGCCAGCTGCTATCGGGTCCACAATGAGCAGTTCTTC
13	TRBJ2-5	many	TRBV12-3/TRBV12-4	TRBD2	CASSTSGQETQYF	TGTGCCAGCAGCACTAGCGGCCAAGAGACCCAGTACTTC
19	TRBJ2-7	many	TRBV27	TRBD2	CASSYLAGGPGSSTYEQYF	TGTGCCAGCAGTTACCTAGCGGGAGGGCCGGGATCCTCAACCTACGAGCAGTACTTC
14	TRBJ1-6	NA	TRBV7-2	NA	CASSSYPYNSPLHF	TGTGCCAGCAGCTCCTACCCCTATAATTCACCCCTCCACTTT
18	TRBJ2-7	NA	TRBV9	TRBD2	CASSVAPQGTSGRDEQYF	TGTGCCAGCAGCGTAGCCCCACAGGGGACTAGCGGGAGAGACGAGCAGTACTTC
13	TRBJ1-5	many	TRBV7-2	NA	CASSLEGRQPQHF	TGTGCCAGCAGCTTAGAGGGGCGTCAGCCCCAGCATTTT
16	TRBJ2-3	NA	TRBV28	TRBD1	CASSLRPGQITDTQYF	TGTGCCAGCAGTTTACGGCCGGGACAGATCACAGATACGCAGTATTTT
16	TRBJ2-3	once	TRBV29-1	TRBD2	CSVEEAWEGRTDTQYF	TGCAGCGTTGAAGAGGCATGGGAGGGCCGCACAGATACGCAGTATTTT
16	TRBJ1-6	few	TRBV7-9	NA	CASSPRTDSYNSPLHF	TGTGCCAGCAGCCCCCGGACTGACTCCTATAATTCACCCCTCCACTTT
15	TRBJ2-7	NA	TRBV14	NA	CASSQGAGHSYEQYF	TGTGCCAGCAGCCAAGGGGCGGGACATTCCTACGAGCAGTACTTC
14	TRBJ2-5	many	TRBV20-1	NA	CSARAWEQEETQYF	TGCAGTGCTAGAGCATGGGAACAGGAAGAGACCCAGTACTTC
15	TRBJ2-5	many	TRBV7-8	NA	CASSFSVGIQETQYF	TGTGCCAGCAGCTTCTCCGTTGGGATCCAAGAGACCCAGTACTTC
13	TRBJ2-2	NA	TRBV2	NA	CASRGDFPGELFF	TGTGCCAGCAGGGGGGATTTTCCCGGGGAGCTGTTTTTT
12	TRBJ1-1	many	TRBV3-1	NA	CASSQGGTEAFF	TGTGCCAGCAGCCAAGGAGGCACTGAAGCTTTCTTT
14	TRBJ2-1	NA	TRBV28	NA	CASTLDPRVNEQFF	TGTGCCAGCACCCTAGACCCCCGTGTCAATGAGCAGTTCTTC
13	TRBJ1-2	few	TRBV19	NA	CASRLGPNHGYTF	TGTGCCAGTAGATTAGGGCCCAACCATGGCTACACCTTC
14	TRBJ1-1	NA	TRBV25-1	NA	CASSEALGGTEAFF	TGTGCCAGCAGTGAGGCTCTGGGTGGAACTGAAGCTTTCTTT
15	TRBJ2-1	once	TRBV7-3	TRBD2	CASSSGAGVHNEQFF	TGTGCCAGCAGCTCAGGAGCGGGAGTGCACAATGAGCAGTTCTTC
16	TRBJ2-7	many	TRBV19	NA	CASSPQRTLSSYEQYF	TGTGCCAGTAGTCCACAACGGACCCTGAGCTCCTACGAGCAGTACTTC
15	TRBJ2-5	many	TRBV18	NA	CASSPSGREQETQYF	TGTGCCAGCTCACCATCTGGGCGGGAACAAGAGACCCAGTACTTC
17	TRBJ2-5	many	TRBV6-2/TRBV6-3	NA	CASSYGLFRGAEETQYF	TGTGCCAGCAGTTATGGACTTTTCAGGGGGGCGGAAGAGACCCAGTACTTC
15	TRBJ2-1	NA	TRBV11-2	NA	CASSLHRQRGIEQFF	TGTGCCAGCAGCTTACACCGACAAAGGGGTATTGAGCAGTTCTTC
13	TRBJ2-7	many	TRBV28	NA	CASSSRTVYEQYF	TGTGCCAGCAGTTCTAGGACAGTCTACGAGCAGTACTTC
15	TRBJ2-7	few	TRBV4-1	TRBD2	CASSQEVAGGREQYF	TGCGCCAGCAGCCAAGAAGTAGCGGGAGGGCGTGAGCAGTACTTC
14	TRBJ2-7	many	TRBV28	NA	CASSPGHANYEQYF	TGTGCCAGCAGCCCCGGGCACGCCAACTACGAGCAGTACTTC
20	TRBJ2-7	NA	TRBV3-1	TRBD1	CASSQSSPGQGSKHTYEQYF	TGTGCCAGCAGCCAAAGCTCACCGGGACAGGGGAGTAAGCACACCTACGAGCAGTACTTC
17	TRBJ2-2	many	TRBV7-2	NA	CASSQNLRTANTGELFF	TGTGCCAGCAGTCAGAACCTCCGGACAGCGAACACCGGGGAGCTGTTTTTT
14	TRBJ1-6	many	TRBV7-2	NA	CASSLWTENSPLHF	TGTGCCAGCAGCTTATGGACGGAAAATTCACCCCTCCACTTT
12	TRBJ1-1	many	TRBV13	NA	CASTQGRTEAFF	TGTGCCAGCACTCAGGGGCGGACTGAAGCTTTCTTT
15	TRBJ1-6	NA	TRBV7-9	TRBD1	CASSSSATGGSPLHF	TGTGCCAGCAGCTCATCGGCAACAGGGGGGTCACCCCTCCACTTT
14	TRBJ2-3	NA	TRBV5-6	NA	CASSYPGAADTQYF	TGTGCCAGCAGTTATCCGGGGGCGGCAGATACGCAGTATTTT